One and the same sample provided the 20 T cell receptor beta chains below, sequenced in a study of shared clonotypes between healthy human individuals. Generated by immunoSEQ multiplex PCR, the TCRdb table keeps only in-frame clones and is missing some. The table includes more than 850,000 clones, more than 75% detected once. Sequenced sample: memory CD4+ T cells from PBMCs. The subset here: CD45RA-negative fraction. All receptors come from a man aged 18 to 35 in good health. Some clones in this sample may be carry-over from other donors' samples.

On this clone itself: This sample also contains other DNA sequences that code for the same CDR3. The chain couples TRBV30 to TRBJ1-5; TRBD1 matches 9 bases. The CDR3 consists of 13 residues. V shed 2 bases, J shed 7 bases, and the junction held 3 bases outside the gene matches. From germline, CDR1 is GTSNPN and CDR2 SVGIG (reference sequence). The CDR3 loop is CAWSLQGAQPQHF. The CDR3 DNA sequence: TGTGCCTGGAGTTTACAGGGGGCACAGCCCCAGCATTTT. The entire variable domain, with the rest obtained from reference TRBV30 and TRBJ1-5, is as follows: SQTIHQWPATLVQPVGSPLSLECTVEGTSNPNLYWYRQAAGRGLQLLFYSVGIGQISSEVPQNLSASRPQDRQFILSSKKLLLSDSGFYLCAWSLQGAQPQHFGDGTRLSIL.

The chain recombines TRBV28 with TRBJ1-1; possibly TRBD1 for D (5 bases). V was clipped by 8 bases and J by 10 bases, with 17 bases between them. CDR1 and CDR2 (germline): MDHEN, SYDVKM. CDR3 length: 12 amino acids. In nucleotides, the CDR3 is TGTGCCAGCCATCTTCAGGGTTTCGGAGCTTTCTTT. Translation gives CASHLQGFGAFF.

The rearrangement uses TRBV6-5 and TRBJ2-1, with a possible D match to TRBD1 (6 bases). The CDR3 is made up of 14 amino acids. The V gene lost 6 bases and the J gene lost 4 bases, with 13 bases spanning the gap. The germline V gene has CDR1 MNHEY and CDR2 SVGAGI. The DNA for the CDR3 is TGTGCCAGCAGCGCCCGACAGGCGTACAATGAGCAGTTCTTC. It yields the protein CASSARQAYNEQFF.

The CDR3 reads CASSKNRGPTQETQYF. Here the CDR3 DNA reads TGTGCCAGCAGCAAGAACCGGGGGCCGACCCAAGAGACCCAGTACTTC. This chain joins TRBV2 and TRBJ2-5, with D possibly called TRBD1 or TRBD2 (6 bases each). Per the germline V gene, CDR1 is SNHLY and CDR2 is FYNNEI. With 6 bases removed from V and 1 base from J, the gap between germline ends came to 18 bases. CDR3 length equals 16 residues.

V usage is TRBV6-6 and J usage is TRBJ2-3; tentatively, D is TRBD2 (5 bases). Looked up from germline, CDR1 is MNHNY and CDR2 is SVGAGI (reference sequence). This CDR3 comprises 16 residues. V was cut by 7 bases and J by 6 bases, with 23 bases left in between. CDR3 DNA: TGTGCCAGCACCACCCACCTCCAGAGGGTTGGGGATACGCAGTATTTT. This codes for CASTTHLQRVGDTQYF.

For this clone: This is likely an artifact of a read error, given a far larger clone one base away. The conserved final phenylalanine or tryptophan is absent from the CDR3, which likely points to a read error. This chain connects TRBV2 to TRBJ1-2; D is unresolved. V dropped 6 bases and J dropped 6 bases, with 8 bases sitting between them. CDR3 length: 11 residues. Germline CDR1 reads SNHLY; CDR2 reads FYNNEI. The CDR3 loop is CASRWEDGYTV. CDR3 nucleotide sequence: TGTGCCAGCAGATGGGAGGATGGCTACACCGTC.

This clone has a single count. The rearrangement links TRBV7-2 to TRBJ2-3; D gene uncertain. The CDR3 contains 14 residues. Germline V lookup: CDR1 SGHTA, CDR2 FQGNSA. Trimming stripped 5 bases from V and 3 bases from J, with 12 bases between. CDR3 DNA: TGTGCCAGCAGCCTACTACGAAGTACAGATACGCAGTATTTT. Protein: CASSLLRSTDTQYF. The full variable domain, with the rest looked up from reference TRBV7-2 and TRBJ2-3, is GAGVSQSPSNKVTEKGKDVELRCDPISGHTALYWYRQSLGQGLEFLIYFQGNSAPDKSGLPSDRFSAERTGGSVSTLTIQRTQQEDSAVYLCASSLLRSTDTQYFGPGTRLTVL.

This chain uses TRBV5-1 with TRBJ1-1; a possible D gene is TRBD1 (6 bases). The V end lost 6 bases, the J end lost 0 bases, and 18 bases lay between the germline ends. The CDR3 has 16 residues. Germline CDR1 reads SGHRS; CDR2 reads YFSETQ. In DNA form, the CDR3 reads TGCGCCAGCATCCCTTTCGCGGGGGGCCTGAACACTGAAGCTTTCTTT. It codes for CASIPFAGGLNTEAFF.

As for this clone: Compared with germline, one end of the junction differs, possibly owing to a read error. The rearrangement uses TRBV4-2 and TRBJ1-1; D is perhaps TRBD1 (6 bases). CDR3 length: 14 residues. Germline values: CDR1 LGHNA, CDR2 YNFKEQ. CDR3 residues: CASSQGGWNTEAFF. The CDR3 nucleotides are TGTGCCAGCAGTCAAGGGGGGTGGAACACTGAAGCTTTCTTT.

The count of this clone is one. This sequence joins TRBV2 and TRBJ2-2; 7 bases match TRBD1. The CDR3 is 15 amino acids. V shed 4 bases, J shed 5 bases, and the junction held 7 bases outside the gene matches. Germline CDR1 is SNHLY and CDR2 is FYNNEI. In nucleotides, the CDR3 is TGTGCCAGCAGTGGGACAGGACGAGGGACCGGGGAGCTGTTTTTT. Its protein is CASSGTGRGTGELFF.

The rearrangement links TRBV7-2 to TRBJ1-5, with TRBD1 identical over 9 bases. Trimming took 5 bases from V and 7 from J; bases not matched to a gene: 12. This CDR3 is 16 amino acids long. CDR1 is SGHTA and CDR2 is FQGNSA in the germline V gene. CDR3 DNA: TGTGCCAGCAGCCCCACCGGGACAGGGCTTCTCCAGCCCCAGCATTTT. Translated: CASSPTGTGLLQPQHF.

This chain connects TRBV6-6 to TRBJ1-2, with TRBD1 matching 10 bases. CDR1 MNHNY and CDR2 SVGAGI come from the germline V gene (reference sequence). This CDR3 region has 15 residues. V trimming: 2 bases; J trimming: 5 bases; junction bases outside the gene matches: 5. The CDR3, as DNA: TGTGCCAGCAGTTACCCGACAGGGGGCGATTATGGCTACACCTTC. As protein: CASSYPTGGDYGYTF.

J is TRBJ1-1 and V is TRBV2, with a weak D call TRBD1 (6 bases). Germline V gene lookup returns CDR1 SNHLY and CDR2 FYNNEI. This CDR3 comprises 16 residues. V shed 2 bases and J shed 0 bases, with 13 bases lying between them. The CDR3, as DNA: TGTGCCAGCAGTGAATATCGTACAGGGATGAACACTGAAGCTTTCTTT. This gives the protein CASSEYRTGMNTEAFF. The full variable domain, in which reference TRBV2 and TRBJ1-1 provide the parts outside the CDR3, is EPEVTQTPSHQVTQMGQEVILRCVPISNHLYFYWYRQILGQKVEFLVSFYNNEISEKSEIFDDQFSVERPDGSNFTLKIRSTKLEDSAMYFCASSEYRTGMNTEAFFGQGTRLTVV.

V and J are TRBV6-5 and TRBJ2-5; either TRBD1 or TRBD2 may fit D (5 bases each). The CDR3 has 14 residues. Germline V gene data show CDR1 as MNHEY and CDR2 as SVGAGI. The germline V and J ends were trimmed by 0 bases and 3 bases, with 8 bases remaining between them. The CDR3: CASSYSGTEETQYF. CDR3 nucleotides: TGTGCCAGCAGTTACTCCGGGACCGAAGAGACCCAGTACTTC.

In this sample, this clone turned up once. V and J are TRBV7-8 and TRBJ2-6; D remains unclear. Germline CDR1 reads SGHVS; CDR2 reads FQNEAQ. The CDR3 is 14 amino acids. The V gene lost 4 bases and the J gene lost 6 bases, with 10 bases spanning the gap. CDR3 in DNA: TGTGCCAGCAGCTCATCACCCCCGGCCAACGTCCTGACTTTC. It encodes CASSSSPPANVLTF. Based on the CDR3 plus reference TRBV7-8 and TRBJ2-6, the full variable domain is GAGVSQSPRYKVAKRGQDVALRCDPISGHVSLFWYQQALGQGPEFLTYFQNEAQLDKSGLPSDRFFAERPEGSVSTLKIQRTQQEDSAVYLCASSSSPPANVLTFGAGSRLTVL.

The chain joins TRBV5-1 to TRBJ2-1, with TRBD2 identical over 8 bases. V lost 0 bases, J lost 10 bases, and 12 bases stayed unmatched. The length of the CDR3 is 16 residues. From germline, CDR1 is SGHRS and CDR2 YFSETQ. This CDR3 is CASSLEIAGTGGEQFF. In DNA, the CDR3 is TGCGCCAGCAGCTTGGAAATAGCGGGAACCGGGGGAGAGCAGTTCTTC.

This clone showed up just once. The V call is TRBV28, the J call TRBJ2-7; TRBD1 matches at 7 bases. The CDR3 runs to 13 residues. The junction had 7 bases not matched to a gene; V was cut back by 8 bases and J by 3 bases. CDR1 and CDR2 from the germline V gene are MDHEN and SYDVKM. The CDR3 DNA is TGTGCCAGCTCCGAGACAGGGAACTACGAGCAGTACTTC. Protein: CASSETGNYEQYF.

The chain carries TRBV5-5 and TRBJ2-5, with D unclear. CDR1 is SGHKS, CDR2 YYEKEE, per germline (reference sequence). Trimming took 2 bases from V and 3 from J, leaving 8 bases between them. This CDR3 has 13 residues. The chain's CDR3 is CASSFGSKETQYF. The CDR3 DNA sequence: TGTGCCAGCAGCTTTGGTAGCAAAGAGACCCAGTACTTC. Full variable domain (outside the CDR3, taken from reference TRBV5-5 and TRBJ2-5): DAGVTQSPTHLIKTRGQQVTLRCSPISGHKSVSWYQQVLGQGPQFIFQYYEKEERGRGNFPDRFSARQFPNYSSELNVNALLLGDSALYLCASSFGSKETQYFGPGTRLLVL.

Here the CDR3 DNA reads TGTGCCTGGAGTGCGGGGGCGTACTATAATTCACCCCTCCACTTT. Protein: CAWSAGAYYNSPLHF. This sequence joins TRBV30 and TRBJ1-6, with D possibly being TRBD1 (6 bases). The CDR3 has 15 residues. The V gene's germline CDR1 is GTSNPN and CDR2 SVGIG (reference sequence). V shed 1 base and J shed 3 bases, with 10 bases lying between them.

This clone appeared a single time. The chain carries TRBV29-1 and TRBJ1-1; TRBD1 matches at 7 bases. This CDR3 has 13 residues. CDR1 SQVTM and CDR2 ANQGSEA come from the germline V gene. V shed 7 bases, J shed 11 bases, and the junction held 16 bases outside the gene matches. CDR3 sequence (DNA): TGCAGCGCCTACGGGGGGAGGGGGCCACGCGCTTTCTTT. It encodes CSAYGGRGPRAFF.